These 14 T cell receptor beta chains share one sample of origin, sequenced in a study of cytomegalovirus exposure and HLA in healthy donors. PCR involved 60 Vbeta and 13 Jbeta primers. Profiling relied on immunoSEQ multiplex PCR, and the TCRdb table lists in-frame clones only, not all of them. The table shows around 140,000 clones, with roughly three quarters occurring only once. Sequencing input: PBMCs. The receptors were sampled from a woman in her 40s in good health and CMV-seronegative.

The chain carries TRBV10-3 and TRBJ1-5; 7 bases are a match to TRBD1. This CDR3 is built from 14 residues. V dropped 3 bases and J dropped 2; count of bases not matched to a gene: 1. Germline CDR1 and CDR2: ENHRY and SYGVKD. The DNA of the CDR3 is TGTGCCATCAGTGAACAGGGGCGCAATCAGCCCCAGCATTTT. It encodes CAISEQGRNQPQHF.

The genes are TRBV5-6 and TRBJ1-1, with D maybe TRBD1 (5 bases). Germline CDR1 reads SGHDT; CDR2 reads YYEEEE. This CDR3 is built from 16 residues. V was shortened by 2 bases and J by 0 bases, with 14 bases between the two germline ends. CDR3 nucleotide sequence: TGTGCCAGCAGCTTCGGGGGGGGGTTGTTGAACACTGAAGCTTTCTTT. Protein sequence: CASSFGGGLLNTEAFF.

V gene TRBV7-8 combines with J gene TRBJ2-1; 8 bases are a match to TRBD2. This CDR3 contains 14 residues. The ends lost 3 bases at V and 7 bases at J; junction bases unmatched: 5. Germline lookup yields CDR1 SGHVS and CDR2 FQNEAQ. The CDR3 DNA reads as TGTGCCAGCAGCTTGTCGGGGGGGCCGAATGAGCAGTTCTTC. Translated: CASSLSGGPNEQFF.

There are many counts of this clone. The chain is built from TRBV7-9 and TRBJ2-2; 8 nucleotides match TRBD2. The CDR3 has 15 amino acids. J lost 5 bases, V lost 1 base, and 3 bases had no gene match. Germline V CDR1 and CDR2: SEHNR, FQNEAQ (reference sequence). The CDR3 nucleotides read TGTGCCAGCAGCTTAGACGGGGGGGCAACCGGGGAGCTGTTTTTT. This encodes CASSLDGGATGELFF.

The chain joins TRBV15 to TRBJ1-1; possible D gene TRBD1, 5 bases. Per germline, CDR1 LNHNV and CDR2 YYDKDF (reference sequence). This CDR3 comprises 15 residues. V shed 1 base and J shed 3 bases, with 12 bases lying between them. The CDR3 nucleotides are TGTGCCACCAGCAGAGGCACACGGGGGGACACTGAAGCTTTCTTT. This translates into CATSRGTRGDTEAFF. Supplemented by reference TRBV15 and TRBJ1-1, the full variable domain reads DAMVIQNPRYQVTQFGKPVTLSCSQTLNHNVMYWYQQKSSQAPKLLFHYYDKDFNNEADTPDNFQSRRPNTSFCFLDIRSPGLGDTAMYLCATSRGTRGDTEAFFGQGTRLTVV.

The chain employs TRBV4-3 and TRBJ2-3; TRBD1 aligns across 7 bases. V lost 1 base, J lost 0 bases, and 4 bases stayed unmatched. The CDR3 runs to 16 residues. From germline, CDR1 is LGHNA and CDR2 YSLEER. The CDR3 nucleotides are TGCGCCAGCAGCCAAGGAGGGACAGCTAGCACAGATACGCAGTATTTT. Its translation: CASSQGGTASTDTQYF.

The rearrangement joins TRBV28 to TRBJ1-5, with D possibly matching TRBD1 (5 bases). V lost 6 bases, J lost 0 bases, and 15 bases lay in between. The CDR3 is 16 amino acids. From germline, CDR1 is MDHEN and CDR2 SYDVKM. The CDR3 spells CASRSSRTLSNQPQHF. The CDR3 DNA sequence: TGTGCCAGCAGGTCTTCGCGGACACTTAGCAATCAGCCCCAGCATTTT.

This clone was observed a few times. The V gene is TRBV10-3, the J gene TRBJ2-1; TRBD2 aligns across 9 bases. Germline V gene lookup returns CDR1 ENHRY and CDR2 SYGVKD. The CDR3 is 15 amino acids. Trimming took 6 bases from V and 4 from J; bases not matched to a gene: 7. The CDR3 reads CAISRSSGDYNEQFF. CDR3 coding DNA: TGTGCCATCAGCCGGTCTAGCGGGGATTACAATGAGCAGTTCTTC.

This chain uses TRBV5-1 with TRBJ2-4, with a possible D match to TRBD1 (6 bases). This CDR3 spans 14 amino acids. Germline V gene lookup returns CDR1 SGHRS and CDR2 YFSETQ. Trimming cost V 4 bases and J 1 base, with 9 bases left between them. In DNA form, the CDR3 reads TGCGCCAGCAGCAAGGGGGAGGCCAAAAACATTCAGTACTTC. Residues: CASSKGEAKNIQYF.

There are a few counts of this clone. The chain joins TRBV7-9 to TRBJ1-6; 9 bases map to TRBD1. The CDR3 spans 16 residues. The V segment lost 5 bases and the J segment 8 bases; nucleotides outside the gene matches: 10. The germline CDR1 and CDR2 sequences are SEHNR and FQNEAQ (reference sequence). CDR3 sequence reads: CASSTTLQGADSPLHF. The CDR3 bases are TGTGCCAGCAGCACAACCCTACAGGGGGCAGATTCACCCCTCCACTTT.

This clone has just one count. V usage is TRBV5-1 and J usage is TRBJ1-1, with 7 bases fitting TRBD1. CDR1 and CDR2 (germline): SGHRS, YFSETQ. The length of the CDR3 is 14 residues. The V and J ends lost 4 bases and 1 base, in that order; junction bases with no gene match: 4. This CDR3 is CASSIQGKNTEAFF. The CDR3 DNA reads as TGCGCCAGCAGCATACAGGGGAAGAACACTGAAGCTTTCTTT.

The rearrangement uses TRBV5-1 and TRBJ2-7, with 7 bases identical to TRBD2. V gave up 4 bases and J gave up 5 bases; unmatched junction bases: 12. The CDR3 loop spans 15 amino acids. Germline V gene data show CDR1 as SGHRS and CDR2 as YFSETQ. In DNA form, the CDR3 reads TGCGCCAGCAGCCCAGGGACTACCCTGCTCGACGAGCAGTACTTC. Protein product: CASSPGTTLLDEQYF.

The V call is TRBV5-4, the J call TRBJ2-1, with D tentatively TRBD2 (6 bases). Trimming removed 0 bases from V and 9 bases from J, with 16 bases in between. This CDR3 has 15 amino acids. CDR1 is SGHNT and CDR2 is YYREEE in the germline V gene (reference sequence). The CDR3 reads CASSLAGREPPEQFF. The DNA of the CDR3 is TGTGCCAGCAGCTTGGCCGGGAGAGAACCCCCTGAGCAGTTCTTC. Full variable domain (outside the CDR3, taken from reference TRBV5-4 and TRBJ2-1): ETGVTQSPTHLIKTRGQQVTLRCSSQSGHNTVSWYQQALGQGPQFIFQYYREEENGRGNFPPRFSGLQFPNYSSELNVNALELDDSALYLCASSLAGREPPEQFFGPGTRLTVL.

The chain is built from TRBV7-2 and TRBJ2-7; TRBD2 might be the D (7 bases). From germline, CDR1 is SGHTA and CDR2 FQGNSA. The CDR3 has 15 residues. V lost 5 bases and J lost 0, with 14 bases in between. The CDR3, as DNA: TGTGCCAGCAGCATCAACCGGGGGGCCTCCTACGAGCAGTACTTC. Translating it yields CASSINRGASYEQYF.